These 9 T cell receptor beta chains were all obtained from the same sample, sequenced in a study of T-cell memory formation after mild COVID-19. TCRdb fed the 5' RACE reads into MiXCR, producing one record per CDR3 protein. Counted here are hundreds of thousands of distinct CDR3 sequences, less than 25% occurring once; the ten biggest clones make up about 8.2%. Sequenced material: PBMCs or a T cell subset sorted from them (not recorded which). These receptors were obtained from an adult woman who had mild COVID-19 (a few samples of this study predate the infection). Cell type and time point are not known.

There are a few counts of this clonotype. The chain is built from TRBV5-5 and TRBJ1-2; D not resolved. Trimming removed 0 bases from V and 8 bases from J, with 11 bases in between. In germline, CDR1 is SGHKS, CDR2 YYEKEE (reference sequence). The CDR3 is 13 amino acids. The CDR3 region has the DNA TGTGCCAGCAGCTTGGAAGGGCTATACGGCTACACCTTC. This codes for CASSLEGLYGYTF.

This rearrangement joins TRBV11-3 to TRBJ2-4, with TRBD1 as a possible D gene (6 bases). The V end was cut by 5 bases, the J end by 1 base, with 12 bases between. Germline V gene data show CDR1 as SGHNT and CDR2 as YENEEA. The CDR3 covers 15 residues. As DNA, the CDR3 is TGTGCCAGCAGCCGTACAGGGTACGCCAAAAACATTCAGTACTTC. Encoded protein: CASSRTGYAKNIQYF.

This chain uses TRBV5-4 with TRBJ2-7, with 10 bases fitting TRBD2. Germline V lookup: CDR1 SGHNT, CDR2 YYREEE (reference sequence). This CDR3 has 15 residues. After removal of 1 base from V and 5 bases from J, the junction contained 6 bases not matched to a gene. For the CDR3, the DNA is TGTGCCAGCAGCTTGAAAGCGGGAGGGCGCGACGAGCAGTACTTC. Its translation is CASSLKAGGRDEQYF.

This clonotype was observed a few times. The rearrangement links TRBV7-3 to TRBJ2-4; 8 positions agree with TRBD1. CDR1 and CDR2 from the germline V gene are SGHTA and FQGTGA. The length of the CDR3 is 20 residues. With 9 bases clipped from V and 1 base from J, the junction kept 23 bases outside the gene matches. The chain's CDR3 is CASNCPWSGQGANAKNIQYF. CDR3 in DNA: TGTGCCAGTAACTGCCCGTGGTCCGGTCAGGGGGCGAATGCCAAAAACATTCAGTACTTC.

This clonotype turned up a few times. The CDR3 bases are TGCGCCAGCTGTCCGGGACAGGACACCGGGGAGCTGTTTTTT. This gives the protein CASCPGQDTGELFF. V usage is TRBV5-1 and J usage is TRBJ2-2; 8 bases map to TRBD1. With 7 bases clipped from V and 3 bases from J, the junction kept 5 bases outside the gene matches. Germline CDR1 reads SGHRS; CDR2 reads YFSETQ. This CDR3 spans 14 amino acids.

The chain has TRBV10-3 and TRBJ1-1; 7 bases are shared with TRBD1. The length of the CDR3 is 16 residues. Germline lookup yields CDR1 ENHRY and CDR2 SYGVKD. J was trimmed by 11 bases and V by 5 bases; bases with no gene match: 20. The CDR3 nucleotides read TGTGCCATCAGTACCCATTACAGGGGCGAAAGAGCTAAGGCTTTCTTT. This codes for CAISTHYRGERAKAFF.

The gene calls are TRBV2 and TRBJ1-5; perhaps TRBD1 as D (5 bases). The CDR3 loop spans 15 amino acids. V dropped 4 bases and J dropped 3 bases, with 13 bases sitting between them. CDR1 SNHLY and CDR2 FYNNEI come from the germline V gene. CDR3 nucleotides: TGTGCCAGCAGTGCGGTGCAGGGCCCCAATCAGCCCCAGCATTTT. It specifies CASSAVQGPNQPQHF.

Only a few counts were recorded for this clonotype. The CDR3 loop reads CASSRQGGSYTF. CDR3 in DNA: TGCGCCAGCAGCCGTCAGGGGGGAAGCTACACCTTC. This chain joins TRBV5-1 and TRBJ1-2, with TRBD1 identical over 7 bases. This CDR3 comprises 12 residues. The trim removed 4 bases at V and 9 bases at J, leaving 6 bases unmatched. Germline CDR1 SGHRS, CDR2 YFSETQ.

The table lists this clonotype with a few counts. This chain links TRBV24-1 with TRBJ2-1; D gene ambiguous. The V gene's germline CDR1 is KGHDR and CDR2 SFDVKD. The CDR3 has 15 amino acids. The ends were cut back, 4 bases at V and 5 bases at J, with 14 bases in the middle. The CDR3: CATSEPGPYHNEQFF. DNA for the CDR3: TGTGCCACCAGTGAACCCGGACCATATCACAATGAGCAGTTCTTC.